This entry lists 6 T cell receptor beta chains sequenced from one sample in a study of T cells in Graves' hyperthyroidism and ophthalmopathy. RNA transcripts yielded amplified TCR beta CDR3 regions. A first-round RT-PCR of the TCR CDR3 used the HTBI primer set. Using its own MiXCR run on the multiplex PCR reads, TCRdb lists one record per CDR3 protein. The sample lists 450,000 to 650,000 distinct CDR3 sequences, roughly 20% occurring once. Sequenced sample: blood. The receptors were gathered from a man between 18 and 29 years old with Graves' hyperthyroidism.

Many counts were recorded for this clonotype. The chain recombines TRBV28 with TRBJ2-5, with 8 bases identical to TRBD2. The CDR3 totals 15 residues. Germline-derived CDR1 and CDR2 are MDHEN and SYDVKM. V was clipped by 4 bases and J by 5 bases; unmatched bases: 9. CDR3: CASSSAGTGGETQYF. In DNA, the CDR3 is TGTGCCAGCAGTTCGGCCGGGACGGGGGGGGAGACCCAGTACTTC. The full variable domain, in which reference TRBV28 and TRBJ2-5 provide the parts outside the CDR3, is DVKVTQSSRYLVKRTGEKVFLECVQDMDHENMFWYRQDPGLGLRLIYFSYDVKMKEKGDIPEGYSVSREKKERFSLILESASTNQTSMYLCASSSAGTGGETQYFGPGTRLLVL.

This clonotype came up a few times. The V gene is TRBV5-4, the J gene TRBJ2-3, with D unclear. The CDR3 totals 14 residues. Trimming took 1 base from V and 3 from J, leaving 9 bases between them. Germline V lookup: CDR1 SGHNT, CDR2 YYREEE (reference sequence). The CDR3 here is CASSLTKETDTQYF. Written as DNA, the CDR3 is TGTGCCAGCAGCTTGACTAAGGAAACAGATACGCAGTATTTT.

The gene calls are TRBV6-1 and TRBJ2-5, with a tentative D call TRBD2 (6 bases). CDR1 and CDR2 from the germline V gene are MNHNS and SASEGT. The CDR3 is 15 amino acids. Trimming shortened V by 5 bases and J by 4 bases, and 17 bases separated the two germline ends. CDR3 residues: CASSPPGTPTETQYF. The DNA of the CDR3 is TGTGCCAGCAGTCCCCCCGGGACTCCAACAGAGACCCAGTACTTC.

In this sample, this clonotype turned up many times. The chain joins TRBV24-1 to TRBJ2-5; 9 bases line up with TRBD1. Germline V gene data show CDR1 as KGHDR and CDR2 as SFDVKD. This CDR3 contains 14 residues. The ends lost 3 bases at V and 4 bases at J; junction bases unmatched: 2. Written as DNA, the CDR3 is TGTGCCACCAGTGATACAGGGGGCGGAGAGACCCAGTACTTC. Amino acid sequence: CATSDTGGGETQYF.

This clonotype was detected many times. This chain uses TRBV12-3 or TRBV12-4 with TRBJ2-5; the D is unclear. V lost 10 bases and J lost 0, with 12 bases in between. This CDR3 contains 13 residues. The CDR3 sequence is CATAPPDQETQYF. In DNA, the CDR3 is TGTGCCACCGCTCCCCCGGACCAAGAGACCCAGTACTTC.

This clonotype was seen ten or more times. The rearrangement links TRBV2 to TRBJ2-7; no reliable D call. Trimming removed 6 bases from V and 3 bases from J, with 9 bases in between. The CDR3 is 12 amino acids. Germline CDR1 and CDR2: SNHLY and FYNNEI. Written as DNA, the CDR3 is TGTGCCAGCAGGGCAGACCACTACGAGCAGTACTTC. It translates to CASRADHYEQYF.